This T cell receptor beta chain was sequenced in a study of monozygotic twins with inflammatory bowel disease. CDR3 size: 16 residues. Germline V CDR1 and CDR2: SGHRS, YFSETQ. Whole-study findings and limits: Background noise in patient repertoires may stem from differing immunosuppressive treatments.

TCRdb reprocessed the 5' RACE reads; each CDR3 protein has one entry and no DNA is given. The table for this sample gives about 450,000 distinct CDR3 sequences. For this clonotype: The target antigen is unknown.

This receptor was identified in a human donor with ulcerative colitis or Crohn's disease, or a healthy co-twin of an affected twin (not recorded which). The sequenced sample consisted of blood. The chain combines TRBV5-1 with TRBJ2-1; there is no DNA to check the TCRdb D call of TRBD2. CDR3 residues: CASRGGGQSSYNEQFF.